Listed here are 29 T cell receptor beta chains from one sample, sequenced in a study of cytomegalovirus exposure and HLA in healthy donors. PCR amplification relied on 60 Vbeta primers (plus 13 Jbeta primers). Clones were read by immunoSEQ multiplex PCR, and TCRdb kept only the in-frame ones, dropping some. The table lists about 160,000 clones, under 85% of them singletons. Specimen: PBMCs. The receptors were gathered from a man aged 45-60 years in good health and CMV-seropositive.

This clone was seen only once. The gene calls are TRBV7-3 and TRBJ1-6; no clear D gene. This CDR3 is 16 amino acids long. With 1 base removed from V and 8 bases from J, the gap between germline ends came to 15 bases. Per germline, CDR1 SGHTA and CDR2 FQGTGA. CDR3 sequence (DNA): TGTGCCAGCAGCTTAATGGGCCACCTTATGGATTCACCCCTCCACTTT. Protein: CASSLMGHLMDSPLHF.

The sample holds a few counts of this clone. The chain uses TRBV15 and TRBJ2-7; maybe TRBD2 (5 bases). CDR1 is LNHNV, CDR2 YYDKDF, per germline (reference sequence). V shed 0 bases and J shed 0 bases, with 9 bases lying between them. The length of the CDR3 is 15 residues. CDR3 in amino acids: CATSRELGLSYEQYF. CDR3 bases: TGTGCCACCAGCAGAGAACTAGGGCTCTCCTACGAGCAGTACTTC.

The V and J genes are TRBV7-3 and TRBJ2-2; 9 bases agree with TRBD1. Germline trimming cut 4 bases from V and 5 bases from J; bases unmatched to any gene: 5. The CDR3 totals 15 residues. From germline, CDR1 is SGHTA and CDR2 FQGTGA. CDR3 nucleotides: TGTGCCAGCAGCTCACAGGGGGCAGTGACCGGGGAGCTGTTTTTT. The encoded protein is CASSSQGAVTGELFF.

The chain joins TRBV5-1 to TRBJ2-1; tentative D call: TRBD2 (5 bases). Deletions cut 0 bases from V and 8 bases from J, with 9 bases between. CDR3 length: 13 amino acids. The V gene's germline CDR1 is SGHRS and CDR2 YFSETQ. CDR3 protein: CASSLGLGDEQFF. CDR3 DNA: TGCGCCAGCAGCTTGGGACTCGGGGATGAGCAGTTCTTC.

This chain joins TRBV5-1 and TRBJ2-1; 9 nucleotides agree with TRBD2. Germline CDR1 reads SGHRS; CDR2 reads YFSETQ. The CDR3 loop spans 20 amino acids. The trim removed 3 bases at V and 0 bases at J, leaving 16 bases unmatched. The CDR3 sequence: CASSSPSALAGERSYNEQFF. The CDR3 DNA is TGCGCCAGCAGCTCCCCCTCAGCTTTAGCGGGGGAGCGCTCCTACAATGAGCAGTTCTTC.

This clone was detected only a few times. The same CDR3 can be traced to other DNA sequences in this sample. The V and J genes are TRBV9 and TRBJ1-2; 8 nucleotides agree with TRBD1. The junction had 0 bases not matched to a gene; V was cut back by 0 bases and J by 2 bases. CDR1 SGDLS and CDR2 YYNGEE come from the germline V gene. The CDR3 has 14 residues. Here the CDR3 reads CASSVGTGNYGYTF. CDR3 sequence (DNA): TGTGCCAGCAGCGTAGGGACAGGGAACTATGGCTACACCTTC. The whole variable domain, remainder taken from reference TRBV9 and TRBJ1-2, is DSGVTQTPKHLITATGQRVTLRCSPRSGDLSVYWYQQSLDQGLQFLIQYYNGEERAKGNILERFSAQQFPDLHSELNLSSLELGDSALYFCASSVGTGNYGYTFGSGTRLTVV.

This chain joins TRBV7-9 and TRBJ1-4; unclear D gene. The CDR3 is made up of 18 amino acids. CDR1 and CDR2 from the germline V gene are SEHNR and FQNEAQ (reference sequence). The V end lost 4 bases, the J end lost 1 base, and 19 bases lay between the germline ends. CDR3 bases: TGTGCCAGCAGCTCCCCCCCCGTGTATACAGAAACTAATGAAAAACTGTTTTTT. It yields the protein CASSSPPVYTETNEKLFF. Complete variable domain (other parts from reference TRBV7-9 and TRBJ1-4): DTGVSQNPRHKITKRGQNVTFRCDPISEHNRLYWYRQTLGQGPEFLTYFQNEAQLEKSRLLSDRFSAERPKGSFSTLEIQRTEQGDSAMYLCASSSPPVYTETNEKLFFGSGTQLSVL.

The V gene is TRBV19, the J gene TRBJ2-3; unclear D gene. Germline assignment: CDR1 LNHDA and CDR2 SQIVND (reference sequence). Trimming removed 1 base at V and 3 bases at J, with 5 bases between. The CDR3 sequence is 13 residues long. The DNA for the CDR3 is TGTGCCAGTAGTATAGCCAGAACAGATACGCAGTATTTT. It specifies CASSIARTDTQYF.

This clone occurred a few times. Germline is not matched at one junction end, which may reflect a read error. The chain recombines TRBV19 with TRBJ1-1; tentative D call: TRBD1 (5 bases). The CDR3 is 13 amino acids. Per the germline V gene, CDR1 is LNHDA and CDR2 is SQIVND (reference sequence). The CDR3 loop is CASSTDSLVFPIF. CDR3 DNA sequence: TGTGCCAGTAGCACAGACAGCCTAGTCTTTCCAATCTTT.

This chain joins TRBV7-9 and TRBJ2-3; 10 bases line up with TRBD2. Germline-derived CDR1 and CDR2 are SEHNR and FQNEAQ (reference sequence). J was trimmed by 3 bases and V by 2 bases; bases with no gene match: 5. The length of the CDR3 is 16 residues. This chain's CDR3 is CASSLILAGPTDTQYF. CDR3 coding DNA: TGTGCCAGCAGCTTAATACTAGCGGGACCAACAGATACGCAGTATTTT.

The rearrangement links TRBV7-8 to TRBJ1-3, with TRBD1 matching over 10 bases. The V and J ends lost 1 base and 4 bases, in that order; junction bases with no gene match: 4. The CDR3 extends over 16 amino acids. Germline CDR1 is SGHVS and CDR2 is FQNEAQ. CDR3 sequence reads: CASSLGQGASGNTIYF. CDR3 DNA sequence: TGTGCCAGCAGCTTAGGACAGGGGGCTTCCGGAAACACCATATATTTT.

This clone has only one observation. The V gene is TRBV19, the J gene TRBJ2-3; 11 bases map to TRBD2. This CDR3 comprises 16 residues. Germline V CDR1 and CDR2: LNHDA, SQIVND (reference sequence). The V gene end was trimmed by 5 bases and the J gene end by 0 bases; junction bases not matched to a gene: 4. In DNA, the CDR3 is TGTGCCAGTAGTTCCGGGACTAGCGGTAGCACAGATACGCAGTATTTT. Its translation: CASSSGTSGSTDTQYF.

This chain uses TRBV7-2 with TRBJ1-5, with TRBD1 as a possible D gene (5 bases). Germline assignment: CDR1 SGHTA and CDR2 FQGNSA. Trimming shortened V by 5 bases and J by 6 bases, and 20 bases separated the two germline ends. The CDR3 sequence is 16 residues long. In nucleotides, the CDR3 is TGTGCCAGCAGCCCCCCGTCCGGGGGAAAGGGTCAGCCCCAGCATTTT. Its translation: CASSPPSGGKGQPQHF.

The V call is TRBV5-1, the J call TRBJ1-4; a weak D match, TRBD1 (5 bases). Trimming left V 3 bases short and J 4 bases short, with 10 bases between. CDR1 SGHRS and CDR2 YFSETQ come from the germline V gene. The CDR3 consists of 14 residues. The CDR3 protein is CASSSRVGNEKLFF. The CDR3 coding sequence is TGCGCCAGCAGCTCCAGGGTGGGTAATGAAAAACTGTTTTTT.

The CDR3 loop is CASSLGQGGYNQPQHF. As DNA, the CDR3 is TGTGCCAGCAGTTTAGGACAGGGGGGATACAATCAGCCCCAGCATTTT. This chain connects TRBV2 to TRBJ1-5; TRBD1 aligns across 10 bases. The CDR3 runs to 16 residues. V lost 5 bases to trimming and J lost 3 bases; unmatched junction nucleotides: 7. Per germline, CDR1 SNHLY and CDR2 FYNNEI.

V gene TRBV10-3 combines with J gene TRBJ1-6; the match to TRBD1 covers 7 bases. This CDR3 contains 14 residues. From germline, CDR1 is ENHRY and CDR2 SYGVKD. V gave up 5 bases and J gave up 7 bases; unmatched junction bases: 5. The DNA for the CDR3 is TGTGCCATCAGTCAAGACAGGGACAATTCACCCCTCCACTTT. Translation: CAISQDRDNSPLHF.

This clone was counted a single time. The rearrangement uses TRBV28 and TRBJ1-1; D perhaps matches TRBD1 (6 bases). The CDR3 has 13 residues. V lost 8 bases, J lost 0 bases, and 10 bases lay in between. From germline, CDR1 is MDHEN and CDR2 SYDVKM. CDR3 sequence: CASHREVNTEAFF. The CDR3 bases are TGTGCCAGCCACAGGGAAGTGAACACTGAAGCTTTCTTT.

The rearrangement joins TRBV19 to TRBJ2-2; D is unresolved. Germline V gives CDR1 LNHDA, CDR2 SQIVND (reference sequence). The CDR3 is 12 residues long. V was cut by 3 bases and J by 6 bases, with 5 bases left in between. The DNA for the CDR3 is TGTGCCAGTAGTATTTCCGCCGGGGAGCTGTTTTTT. This gives the protein CASSISAGELFF.

This chain joins TRBV5-5 and TRBJ2-7; TRBD2 agrees at 7 bases. Germline values: CDR1 SGHKS, CDR2 YYEKEE (reference sequence). CDR3 length equals 14 residues. V lost 1 base to trimming and J lost 2 bases; unmatched junction nucleotides: 3. CDR3 nucleotides: TGTGCCAGCAGCTTGCGGGGGGAGACCTACGAGCAGTACTTC. It encodes CASSLRGETYEQYF.

J is TRBJ2-7 and V is TRBV21-1; the table's D call, TRBD2, was not checked against the DNA. TRBV21-1 is labeled a pseudogene. The CDR3 consists of 15 residues. The CDR3 DNA reads TGTGCCAGCAGCAAACTCACCCGGGTAAACTACGAGCAGTACTTC. It is translated as CASSKLTRVNYEQYF.

The chain couples TRBV30 to TRBJ2-1; 9 positions match TRBD2. This CDR3 spans 14 amino acids. Germline CDR1 is GTSNPN and CDR2 is SVGIG (reference sequence). The V segment lost 3 bases and the J segment 5 bases; nucleotides outside the gene matches: 5. CDR3 nucleotides: TGTGCCTGGAGAGGGGCGGGAGGGAACAATGAGCAGTTCTTC. It translates to CAWRGAGGNNEQFF.

For the CDR3, the DNA is TGTGCCAGCTCACCACCCTTAGCGGGGGCTCCCCGGGATACGCAGTATTTT. It encodes CASSPPLAGAPRDTQYF. This chain joins TRBV18 and TRBJ2-3; 9 positions match TRBD2. V lost 0 bases and J lost 6; bases outside the gene matches: 10. This CDR3 comprises 17 residues. Germline-derived CDR1 and CDR2 are KGHSH and LQKENI.

This rearrangement joins TRBV6-1 to TRBJ2-4; TRBD2 might be the D (6 bases). Germline V gene lookup returns CDR1 MNHNS and CDR2 SASEGT. The CDR3 totals 12 residues. Trimming removed 5 bases from V and 15 bases from J, with 17 bases in between. The CDR3 DNA is TGTGCCAGCAGTCCCTCGGGACTTTGGTGGTACTTC. This gives the protein CASSPSGLWWYF.

The V gene is TRBV28, the J gene TRBJ2-1; 10 positions agree with TRBD1. CDR1 and CDR2 from the germline V gene are MDHEN and SYDVKM. V dropped 5 bases and J dropped 7; count of bases not matched to a gene: 5. CDR3 length: 14 amino acids. The CDR3 spells CASSGQGERNEQFF. The CDR3 DNA sequence: TGTGCCAGCAGTGGACAGGGGGAAAGGAATGAGCAGTTCTTC.

The chain uses TRBV11-2 and TRBJ2-2, with a weak D call TRBD1 (5 bases). There are 16 residues in the CDR3. V lost 5 bases to trimming and J lost 0 bases, with 13 bases between them. Looked up from germline, CDR1 is SGHAT and CDR2 is FQNNGV. The CDR3 DNA reads as TGTGCCAGCAGCGAACACAGGAGAACGAACACCGGGGAGCTGTTTTTT. Amino acid sequence: CASSEHRRTNTGELFF.

The chain recombines TRBV7-9 with TRBJ2-5; weak D call: TRBD2 (5 bases). This CDR3 is built from 13 residues. V dropped 7 bases and J dropped 7 bases, with 16 bases sitting between them. Germline V CDR1 and CDR2: SEHNR, FQNEAQ (reference sequence). The CDR3 region is CASTPEGAGTQYF. CDR3 bases: TGTGCCAGCACCCCCGAGGGTGCGGGGACCCAGTACTTC.

The chain is built from TRBV4-1 and TRBJ2-1, with 7 positions matching TRBD1. J lost 6 bases, V lost 1 base, and 6 bases had no gene match. In germline, CDR1 is MGHRA, CDR2 YSYEKL. The CDR3 consists of 15 residues. The CDR3 reads CASSQVVGGFNEQFF. The DNA of the CDR3 is TGCGCCAGCAGCCAAGTGGTAGGGGGCTTCAATGAGCAGTTCTTC.

V gene TRBV9 combines with J gene TRBJ2-1; TRBD2 agrees at 7 bases. Germline CDR1 reads SGDLS; CDR2 reads YYNGEE. CDR3 length: 17 amino acids. V gave up 1 base and J gave up 3 bases; unmatched junction bases: 10. The CDR3 protein is CASSVSTKGRGYNEQFF. The CDR3, as DNA: TGTGCCAGCAGCGTATCCACGAAGGGGAGGGGCTACAATGAGCAGTTCTTC.

This clone was observed a few times. The V gene is TRBV29-1, the J gene TRBJ1-1, with 7 bases matching TRBD1. CDR3 size: 11 residues. The V segment lost 5 bases and the J segment 4 bases; nucleotides outside the gene matches: 1. Per the germline V gene, CDR1 is SQVTM and CDR2 is ANQGSEA. CDR3 residues: CSVNRGTEAFF. As DNA, the CDR3 is TGCAGCGTTAACAGGGGCACTGAAGCTTTCTTT.